What follows describes a single T cell receptor (beta chain). What it binds is not known. This CDR3 has 13 residues. Germline values: CDR1 MNHEY, CDR2 SVGAGI. The total RNA that was extracted per sample amounted to at least 6 micrograms. This sample was included in a study of blood T cells in healthy people across ages. The use of a sample-barcoded 5' primer and a J-beta primer mix characterized a second PCR of about 7 to 12 cycles. A 12-random-nucleotide template-switch adaptor tagged each cDNA molecule. TCRdb independently ran MiXCR on the 5' RACE reads; one entry per CDR3 protein. The table lists 1,500,000 or so distinct CDR3 sequences, 35% to 45% of them singletons. Findings and caveats of the study: More naive CD4+ cells and higher diversity marked long-lived donors relative to aged donors. A strong correlation between TCR beta diversity and naive T cell percentage was seen.

The rearrangement uses TRBV6-5 and TRBJ2-7; D unresolved. The end of the DNA fits TRBJ2-4 better, so the J call may be wrong. This TCR derives from a woman aged 18-35 years in good health. Material for sequencing was blood. This CDR3 is CASSRLRGDIQYF. DNA of the CDR3: TGTGCCAGCAGTCGGCTGCGTGGGGACATTCAGTACTTC.